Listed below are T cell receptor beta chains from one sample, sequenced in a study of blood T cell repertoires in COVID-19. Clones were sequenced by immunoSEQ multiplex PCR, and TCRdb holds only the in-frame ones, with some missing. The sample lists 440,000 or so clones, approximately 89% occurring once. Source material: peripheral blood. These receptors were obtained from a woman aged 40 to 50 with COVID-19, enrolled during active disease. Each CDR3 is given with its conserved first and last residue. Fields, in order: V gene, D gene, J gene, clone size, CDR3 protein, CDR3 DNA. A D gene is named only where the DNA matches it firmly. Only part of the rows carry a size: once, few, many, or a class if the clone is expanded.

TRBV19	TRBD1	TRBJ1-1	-	CASSYLDRVYTEAFF	TGTGCCAGTAGTTACCTTGACAGGGTGTACACTGAAGCTTTCTTT
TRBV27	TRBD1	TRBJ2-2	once	CASSFPLTGAANTGELFF	TGTGCCAGCAGTTTCCCCCTAACAGGGGCTGCGAACACCGGGGAGCTGTTTTTT
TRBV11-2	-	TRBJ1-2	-	CASSLGHGGNGYGYTF	TGTGCCAGCAGCTTAGGCCACGGGGGGAATGGCTATGGCTACACCTTC
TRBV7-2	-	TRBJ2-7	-	CASSNSLYSYEQYF	TGTGCCAGCAGCAACTCACTATACTCCTACGAGCAGTACTTC
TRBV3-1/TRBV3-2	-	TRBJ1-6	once	CASSLQGLGNSPLHF	TGTGCCAGCAGCCTTCAGGGTTTAGGTAATTCACCCCTCCACTTT
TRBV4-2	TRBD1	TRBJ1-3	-	CASSQEGDRGYGNTIYF	TGTGCCAGCAGCCAAGAGGGGGACAGGGGTTACGGAAACACCATATATTTT
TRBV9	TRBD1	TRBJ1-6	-	CASSVSTGGDGPLHF	TGTGCCAGCAGCGTTTCAACAGGGGGCGACGGACCCCTCCACTTT
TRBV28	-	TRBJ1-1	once	CASRLTGSGFSEAFF	TGTGCCAGCAGACTTACAGGGTCGGGGTTCTCTGAAGCTTTCTTT
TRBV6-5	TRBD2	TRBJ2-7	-	CASSTGGYEQYF	TGTGCCAGCAGTACGGGGGGCTACGAGCAGTACTTC
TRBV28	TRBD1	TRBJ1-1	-	CASTLTGGSTEAFF	TGTGCCAGCACCCTGACAGGGGGCTCAACTGAAGCTTTCTTT
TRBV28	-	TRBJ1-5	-	CASSLVKTGTLHQPQHF	TGTGCCAGCAGCCTAGTTAAAACCGGGACACTACATCAGCCCCAGCATTTT
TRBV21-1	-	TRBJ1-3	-	CASTRGRAPFRNTIYF	TGTGCCAGCACAAGGGGCAGGGCGCCCTTTAGAAACACCATATATTTT
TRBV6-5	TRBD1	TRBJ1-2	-	CASRRQGNYGYTF	TGTGCCAGCAGACGACAGGGGAACTATGGCTACACCTTC
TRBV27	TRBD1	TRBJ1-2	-	CASSLTGGRWGYTF	TGTGCCAGCAGTTTAACAGGGGGCCGTTGGGGCTACACCTTC
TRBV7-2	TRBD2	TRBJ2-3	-	CASRSPGLAGGDTQYF	TGTGCCAGCAGGTCTCCGGGACTAGCGGGTGGGGATACGCAGTATTTT
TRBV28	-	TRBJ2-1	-	CASSLGGSYNEQFF	TGTGCCAGCAGCCTAGGGGGCTCCTACAATGAGCAGTTCTTC
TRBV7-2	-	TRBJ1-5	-	CASSLASGQPQHF	TGTGCCAGCAGCTTAGCTTCAGGTCAGCCCCAGCATTTT
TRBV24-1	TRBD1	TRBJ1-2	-	CATRPTGGYGYTF	TGTGCCACCAGGCCAACAGGGGGGTATGGCTACACCTTC
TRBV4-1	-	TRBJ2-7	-	CASSPRGTATYEQYF	TGCGCCAGCAGCCCGAGGGGGACCGCTACCTACGAGCAGTACTTC
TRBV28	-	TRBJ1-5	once	CASSLYPGLRDVKQPQHF	TGTGCCAGCAGTTTATACCCCGGGCTCAGGGATGTAAAACAGCCCCAGCATTTT
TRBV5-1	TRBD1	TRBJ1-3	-	CASSLVAVGQGGFSGNTIYF	TGCGCCAGCAGCTTGGTTGCCGTGGGACAGGGAGGCTTCTCTGGAAACACCATATATTTT
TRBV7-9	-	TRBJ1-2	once	CASSLARENYGYTF	TGTGCCAGCAGCTTAGCGCGCGAAAACTATGGCTACACCTTC
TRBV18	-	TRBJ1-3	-	CASSPGPGSAGNTIYF	TGTGCCAGCTCACCAGGCCCGGGGTCGGCTGGAAACACCATATATTTT
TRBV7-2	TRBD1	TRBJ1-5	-	CASSLDRGQPQHF	TGTGCCAGCAGCTTAGACAGGGGCCAGCCCCAGCATTTT
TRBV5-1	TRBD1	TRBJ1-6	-	CASSIGQGARYSPLHF	TGCGCCAGCAGCATTGGACAGGGGGCTAGATATTCACCCCTCCACTTT
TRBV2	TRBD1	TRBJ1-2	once	CASSGTGNYGYTF	TGTGCCAGCAGCGGGACAGGGAACTATGGCTACACCTTC
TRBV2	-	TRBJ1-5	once	CASSQGPNQPQHF	TGTGCCAGCAGTCAGGGCCCCAATCAGCCCCAGCATTTT
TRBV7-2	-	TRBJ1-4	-	CASSPHGTPNEKLFF	TGTGCCAGCAGCCCCCACGGGACACCTAATGAAAAACTGTTTTTT